The 25 T cell receptor beta chains below all came from one sample that was sequenced in a study of T cells in Graves' hyperthyroidism and ophthalmopathy. The CDR3 regions of TCR beta were amplified from RNA transcripts. With the HTBI primer set, the TCR CDR3 went through a first round of RT-PCR. A single record per CDR3 protein comes from TCRdb applying MiXCR to the multiplex PCR reads. The data hold some 700,000 distinct CDR3 sequences, with roughly a sixth observed a single time. The sample was blood. The receptors here all came from a man aged 45-65 years with Graves' hyperthyroidism.

This clonotype was seen many times. The chain couples TRBV10-1 to TRBJ2-2; perhaps TRBD1 as D (5 bases). Trimming cost V 2 bases and J 6 bases, with 10 bases left between them. Germline CDR1 and CDR2: WNHNN and SYGVQD (reference sequence). The CDR3 loop spans 14 amino acids. CDR3 sequence: CASSEETVAGELFF. The DNA of the CDR3 is TGCGCCAGCAGTGAGGAGACAGTGGCCGGGGAGCTGTTTTTT.

This clonotype was observed at least ten times. The rearrangement uses TRBV10-3 and TRBJ2-1; 10 bases map to TRBD2. This CDR3 region has 16 residues. Germline assignment: CDR1 ENHRY and CDR2 SYGVKD. Trimming at V came to 2 bases and at J to 2 bases, leaving 3 bases not matched to a gene. CDR3 in DNA: TGTGCCATCAGTGAGCCCAGCGGGAGGGCCTACAATGAGCAGTTCTTC. This translates into CAISEPSGRAYNEQFF.

This chain links TRBV7-9 with TRBJ1-1; D is ambiguous. Germline values: CDR1 SEHNR, CDR2 FQNEAQ (reference sequence). Trimming cost V 2 bases and J 2 bases, with 9 bases left between them. CDR3 size: 14 residues. The CDR3 region has the DNA TGTGCCAGCAGCTTAAGTACGAGAAACACTGAAGCTTTCTTT. Residues: CASSLSTRNTEAFF.

In DNA form, the CDR3 reads TGCGCCAGCAGCCAAAGTCACGGGACTAGCGGGCCGCTCCGGAATACGCAGTATTTT. It is translated as CASSQSHGTSGPLRNTQYF. The chain has TRBV4-1 and TRBJ2-3, with 12 nucleotides matching TRBD2. Per germline, CDR1 MGHRA and CDR2 YSYEKL. CDR3 size: 19 residues. V dropped 2 bases and J dropped 7; count of bases not matched to a gene: 16.

This clonotype was counted ten times or more. The chain has TRBV7-8 and TRBJ2-7; D is possibly TRBD1 or TRBD2 (5 bases each). V was clipped by 5 bases and J by 6 bases, with 17 bases between them. This CDR3 has 14 amino acids. Per the germline V gene, CDR1 is SGHVS and CDR2 is FQNEAQ. This CDR3 is CASSPGTISSEQYF. Written as DNA, the CDR3 is TGTGCCAGCAGCCCCGGGACGATCAGTTCCGAGCAGTACTTC. The full variable domain, with the rest looked up from reference TRBV7-8 and TRBJ2-7, is GAGVSQSPRYKVAKRGQDVALRCDPISGHVSLFWYQQALGQGPEFLTYFQNEAQLDKSGLPSDRFFAERPEGSVSTLKIQRTQQEDSAVYLCASSPGTISSEQYFGPGTRLTVT.

This chain uses TRBV5-1 with TRBJ1-2; 7 nucleotides align to TRBD1. V was clipped by 4 bases and J by 1 base; unmatched bases: 13. CDR3 length: 17 residues. CDR1 is SGHRS and CDR2 is YFSETQ in the germline V gene. This CDR3 reads CASSRLGTAKINYGYTF. The DNA of the CDR3 is TGCGCCAGCAGCCGTCTCGGGACAGCCAAAATTAACTATGGCTACACCTTC.

This clonotype was seen at least ten times. The V gene is TRBV30, the J gene TRBJ2-3; 10 bases match TRBD2. The CDR3 consists of 15 residues. V was pared by 5 bases and J by 2 bases, with 7 bases of the junction left unmatched. In germline, CDR1 is GTSNPN, CDR2 SVGIG (reference sequence). CDR3 sequence (DNA): TGTGCCTGGTCGCTAGGACTAGCGGACACAGATACGCAGTATTTT. Its protein is CAWSLGLADTDTQYF.

The table lists this clonotype with many counts. The J gene is TRBJ2-7, the V gene TRBV19; tentatively, D is TRBD1 or TRBD2 (5 bases each). This CDR3 is 15 amino acids long. Deletions cut 3 bases from V and 2 bases from J, with 14 bases between. Germline-derived CDR1 and CDR2 are LNHDA and SQIVND (reference sequence). The DNA of the CDR3 is TGTGCCAGTAGTATTTATCCGGGACCCACCTACGAGCAGTACTTC. It codes for CASSIYPGPTYEQYF.

The chain links TRBV20-1 to TRBJ2-1, with D perhaps matching TRBD1 (7 bases). The CDR3 spans 14 residues. With 4 bases removed from V and 8 bases from J, the gap between germline ends came to 18 bases. CDR1 and CDR2 (germline): DFQATT, SNEGSKA (reference sequence). The CDR3 DNA is TGCAGTGCTACCTCAGGGGGGACAGACGATGAGCAGTTCTTC. As protein: CSATSGGTDDEQFF.

The chain has TRBV5-1 and TRBJ2-7; no firm D call. The V gene lost 3 bases and the J gene lost 5 bases, with 12 bases spanning the gap. Germline V gene data show CDR1 as SGHRS and CDR2 as YFSETQ. The length of the CDR3 is 13 residues. CDR3 DNA: TGCGCCAGCAGCTGGATGGGATCCGACGAGCAGTACTTC. Amino acids: CASSWMGSDEQYF.

This sequence joins TRBV12-3 or TRBV12-4 and TRBJ1-4, with unresolved D. The V end was cut by 3 bases, the J end by 4 bases, with 15 bases between. The CDR3 length is 16 residues. The CDR3 loop reads CASSFIQAQINEKLFF. The CDR3 bases are TGTGCCAGCAGTTTTATCCAGGCACAAATTAATGAAAAACTGTTTTTT.

This CDR3 reads CASSQDSRASYGYTF. Here the CDR3 DNA reads TGTGCCAGCAGCCAAGATTCAAGGGCCAGCTATGGCTACACCTTC. The chain recombines TRBV11-2 with TRBJ1-2; D gene unclear. Germline assignment: CDR1 SGHAT and CDR2 FQNNGV. This CDR3 spans 15 amino acids. V shed 5 bases and J shed 4 bases, with 17 bases lying between them.

This chain joins TRBV9 and TRBJ1-1, with TRBD1 matching 11 bases. Per germline, CDR1 SGDLS and CDR2 YYNGEE. There are 16 residues in the CDR3. J lost 5 bases, V lost 0 bases, and 6 bases had no gene match. CDR3: CASSVGPGTGGTEAFF. CDR3 DNA sequence: TGTGCCAGCAGCGTAGGACCCGGGACAGGGGGGACTGAAGCTTTCTTT.

This clonotype has a handful of counts. CDR3 coding DNA: TGTGCCAGCAGCCAAGAGGACAGGGTAGGAAAACTGTTTTTT. Encoded protein: CASSQEDRVGKLFF. This rearrangement joins TRBV3-1 to TRBJ1-4; 8 positions agree with TRBD1. The germline V gene encodes CDR1 LGHDT and CDR2 YNNKEL (reference sequence). The CDR3 has 14 residues. V trimming: 0 bases; J trimming: 10 bases; junction bases outside the gene matches: 4.

There are many counts of this clonotype. The rearrangement joins TRBV6-5 to TRBJ2-3; no clear D. The germline CDR1 and CDR2 sequences are MNHEY and SVGAGI. The CDR3 runs 14 residues. The V and J ends lost 0 bases and 2 bases respectively, with 6 bases between them. CDR3 residues: CASSYSEPTDTQYF. The CDR3 bases are TGTGCCAGCAGTTACTCCGAACCCACAGATACGCAGTATTTT.

The V and J genes are TRBV30 and TRBJ1-5; D is unresolved. V lost 0 bases, J lost 7 bases, and 10 bases lay in between. Germline V CDR1 and CDR2: GTSNPN, SVGIG (reference sequence). The CDR3 consists of 13 residues. CDR3 coding DNA: TGTGCCTGGAGTGTAGGTCCGGGACAGCCCCAGCATTTT. Encoded protein: CAWSVGPGQPQHF.

This chain uses TRBV7-6 with TRBJ2-7; a possible D gene is TRBD1 (6 bases). CDR3 length: 14 amino acids. V lost 4 bases to trimming and J lost 7 bases, with 17 bases between them. Germline CDR1 SGHVS, CDR2 FNYEAQ. DNA for the CDR3: TGTGCCAGCAGCTCGGGACAAGGACTCCTGGAGCAGTACTTC. It translates to CASSSGQGLLEQYF.

This clonotype has at least ten counts. The CDR3 bases are TGTGCCAGCAGTTACAACAGGGGGCCGGGTGGCTACACCTTC. It yields the protein CASSYNRGPGGYTF. The chain carries TRBV6-5 and TRBJ1-2, with 9 bases lining up with TRBD1. This CDR3 comprises 14 residues. V was clipped by 2 bases and J by 7 bases; unmatched bases: 5. Germline lookup yields CDR1 MNHEY and CDR2 SVGAGI.

Turning to this clonotype: Because it lacks the conserved phenylalanine or tryptophan at the end, this CDR3 is likely a read error. This sequence joins TRBV27 and TRBJ1-1; D is perhaps TRBD1 (5 bases). Germline assignment: CDR1 MNHEY and CDR2 SMNVEV (reference sequence). V lost 2 bases to trimming and J lost 3 bases, with 13 bases between them. The CDR3 length is 15 residues. As DNA, the CDR3 is TGTGCCAGCAGTTTAGACAGTTCTATTGACACTGAAGCTTTCCTT. Residues: CASSLDSSIDTEAFL.

This rearrangement joins TRBV19 to TRBJ1-5; D might be TRBD1 (6 bases). The germline V gene has CDR1 LNHDA and CDR2 SQIVND (reference sequence). V lost 7 bases to trimming and J lost 0 bases, with 16 bases between them. The CDR3 extends over 16 amino acids. CDR3 sequence (DNA): TGTGCCAGTACCCGGGGGGGGCAGTTTAGCAATCAGCCCCAGCATTTT. This encodes CASTRGGQFSNQPQHF.

The sample holds many counts of this clonotype. This rearrangement joins TRBV28 to TRBJ2-7; the match to TRBD2 covers 10 bases. J lost 5 bases, V lost 4 bases, and 8 bases had no gene match. Germline V gene sequence: CDR1 MDHEN, CDR2 SYDVKM. This CDR3 region has 15 residues. This CDR3 reads CASSWGLASRDEQYF. The DNA for the CDR3 is TGTGCCAGCAGTTGGGGACTAGCGTCGAGAGACGAGCAGTACTTC. The variable domain in full, completed from reference TRBV28 and TRBJ2-7, reads DVKVTQSSRYLVKRTGEKVFLECVQDMDHENMFWYRQDPGLGLRLIYFSYDVKMKEKGDIPEGYSVSREKKERFSLILESASTNQTSMYLCASSWGLASRDEQYFGPGTRLTVT.

Only a few counts were recorded for this clonotype. This chain uses TRBV20-1 with TRBJ1-5, with a possible D match to TRBD1 (6 bases). Germline V gene sequence: CDR1 DFQATT, CDR2 SNEGSKA (reference sequence). The CDR3 contains 16 residues. Between the trimmed V and J ends, which lost 3 bases and 3 bases, there was a span of 18 bases. The CDR3: CSASAPFDRYNQPQHF. The DNA for the CDR3 is TGCAGTGCTAGCGCACCCTTCGACAGGTACAATCAGCCCCAGCATTTT.

This clonotype showed up just a few times. This chain uses TRBV7-9 with TRBJ2-7, with TRBD2 matching 12 bases. The CDR3 is 15 amino acids. The germline gives CDR1 SEHNR, CDR2 FQNEAQ (reference sequence). After removal of 4 bases from V and 2 bases from J, the junction contained 3 bases not matched to a gene. The CDR3: CASSSTSGSTYEQYF. The CDR3 DNA follows: TGTGCCAGCAGCTCGACTAGCGGGAGCACCTACGAGCAGTACTTC. Full variable domain (remainder filled in from reference TRBV7-9 and TRBJ2-7): DTGVSQNPRHKITKRGQNVTFRCDPISEHNRLYWYRQTLGQGPEFLTYFQNEAQLEKSRLLSDRFSAERPKGSFSTLEIQRTEQGDSAMYLCASSSTSGSTYEQYFGPGTRLTVT.

This clonotype was observed many times. This sequence joins TRBV28 and TRBJ1-2, with TRBD1 identical over 7 bases. The V gene's germline CDR1 is MDHEN and CDR2 SYDVKM. There are 14 residues in the CDR3. Losses at the gene ends were 9 bases for V and 4 bases for J; bases not matched to a gene: 11. CDR3 sequence (DNA): TGTGCCAGTTTGAATTCGGCAGGGGGCTATGGCTACACCTTC. This gives the protein CASLNSAGGYGYTF.

The V and J genes are TRBV19 and TRBJ1-1, with D perhaps matching TRBD1 (6 bases). Between the trimmed V and J ends, which lost 3 bases and 4 bases, there was a span of 15 bases. Germline V gives CDR1 LNHDA, CDR2 SQIVND (reference sequence). CDR3 length equals 15 residues. The CDR3 DNA reads as TGTGCCAGTAGTATTACAGGGTATTTGGGCACTGAAGCTTTCTTT. This sequence encodes CASSITGYLGTEAFF.